This T cell receptor beta chain was sequenced for a study of T cell responses to AZD1222 COVID-19 vaccine. As for this clone: The antigen is undetermined.

Study-wide results and caveats: Breadth and depth of Spike-specific TCRs rose after two AZD1222 doses.

Germline lookup yields CDR1 LNHDA and CDR2 SQIVND (reference sequence). This CDR3 is built from 14 residues. V dropped 5 bases and J dropped 0 bases, with 8 bases sitting between them. Here immunoSEQ multiplex PCR was the method, and the copy in TCRdb shows in-frame clones only, minus some. Counted here are under 170,000 clones, 85% to 95% occurring once; the ten biggest clones make up 1.3%. The TCR comes from an adult in good health. J is TRBJ2-4 and V is TRBV19; D remains ambiguous. The input for sequencing was peripheral blood, taken on day 0 of AZD1222 vaccination. The CDR3 coding sequence is TGTGCCAGTAGTCACCCATTAGCCAAAAACATTCAGTACTTC. Encoded protein: CASSHPLAKNIQYF.